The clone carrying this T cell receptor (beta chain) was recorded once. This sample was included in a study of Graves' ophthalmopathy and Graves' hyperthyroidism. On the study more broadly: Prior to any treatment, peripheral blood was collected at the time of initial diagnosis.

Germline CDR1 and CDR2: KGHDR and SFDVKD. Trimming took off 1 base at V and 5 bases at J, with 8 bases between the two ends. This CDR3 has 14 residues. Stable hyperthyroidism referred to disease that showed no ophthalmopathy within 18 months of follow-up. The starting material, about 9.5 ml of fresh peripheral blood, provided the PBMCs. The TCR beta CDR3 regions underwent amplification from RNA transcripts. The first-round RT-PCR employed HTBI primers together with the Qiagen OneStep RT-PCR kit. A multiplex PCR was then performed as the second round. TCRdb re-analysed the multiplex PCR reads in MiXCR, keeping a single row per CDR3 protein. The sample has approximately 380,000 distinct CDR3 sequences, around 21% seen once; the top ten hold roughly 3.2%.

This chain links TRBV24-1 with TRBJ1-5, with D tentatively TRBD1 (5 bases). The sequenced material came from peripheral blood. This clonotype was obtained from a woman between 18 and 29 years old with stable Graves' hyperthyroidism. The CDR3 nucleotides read TGTGCCACCAGTGATTTAGAGACAGATCAGCCCCAGCATTTT. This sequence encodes CATSDLETDQPQHF.